Described below is a single TCR beta chain sequence and its context. TCRdb reprocessed the 5' RACE reads and keeps a single row for each CDR3 protein, giving no DNA. This sample lists 200,000 to 300,000 distinct CDR3 sequences; its ten largest clones have under 0.5%. This entry is derived from a study of T cells expressing NK-cell markers. From germline, CDR1 is ENHRY and CDR2 SYGVKD. The CDR3 has 14 amino acids. This clonotype was sampled from a man aged 18 to 35 in good health. Sequenced sample: blood T cells: a sorted CD56 or NKG2C T cell subset, CD4+ or CD8+ T cells, or bulk PBMC T cells (not recorded which). V and J are TRBV10-3 and TRBJ2-3; TCRdb's D gene call, TRBD1, goes unchecked for lack of DNA. The CDR3 is CAITRGGLTDTQYF.